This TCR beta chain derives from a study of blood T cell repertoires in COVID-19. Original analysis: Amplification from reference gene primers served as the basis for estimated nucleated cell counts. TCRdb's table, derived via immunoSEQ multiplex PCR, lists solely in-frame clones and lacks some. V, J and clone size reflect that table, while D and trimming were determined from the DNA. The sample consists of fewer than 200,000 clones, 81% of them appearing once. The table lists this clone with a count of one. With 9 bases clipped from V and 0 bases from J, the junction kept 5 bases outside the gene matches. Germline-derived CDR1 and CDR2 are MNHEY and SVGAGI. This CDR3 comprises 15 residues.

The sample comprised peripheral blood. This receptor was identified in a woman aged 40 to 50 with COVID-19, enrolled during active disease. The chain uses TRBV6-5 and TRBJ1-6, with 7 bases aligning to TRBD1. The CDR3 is CASRDSRSYNSPLHF. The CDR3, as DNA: TGTGCCAGTAGGGACAGTCGCTCCTATAATTCACCCCTCCACTTT.